Each of the 19 T cell receptor beta chains below was sequenced from the same sample in a study of T cells after yellow fever vaccination. Via MiXCR, TCRdb re-called the 5' RACE reads, giving one row per CDR3 protein. The data show 280,000 or so distinct CDR3 sequences, 7.5% to 9% seen once. The specimen was CD4+ T cells sorted from PBMCs, collected 5 days after the yellow fever booster vaccination. These receptors were taken from a man aged 18 to 35 who received the YFV17D yellow fever vaccine.

Comment on this clonotype: A junction boundary mismatches the germline segment, possibly from a read error. The gene calls are TRBV4-2 and TRBJ2-5; TRBD2 matches at 10 bases. Germline CDR1 reads LGHNA; CDR2 reads YNFKEQ. The CDR3 runs 13 residues. This CDR3 reads CASSREQTSGLAF. The CDR3 region has the DNA TGTGCCAGCAGCCGCGAACAGACTAGCGGGCTCGCCTTC.

The V gene is TRBV27, the J gene TRBJ1-4; D ambiguous. This CDR3 has 10 residues. The germline CDR1 and CDR2 sequences are MNHEY and SMNVEV (reference sequence). The CDR3 region has the DNA TGTGCTAAGCCGACGGGGAAACTGTTTTTT. It specifies CAKPTGKLFF.

This clonotype was counted ten times or more. J is TRBJ2-1 and V is TRBV12-3 or TRBV12-4, with D possibly TRBD1 on 5 matching bases. Trimming pared 2 bases from V and 2 bases from J, leaving 10 bases between. This CDR3 region has 15 residues. For the CDR3, the DNA is TGTGCCAGCAGTTTAAGGCAGGGTCCCTACAATGAGCAGTTCTTC. This gives the protein CASSLRQGPYNEQFF.

This clonotype showed up just a few times. The genes are TRBV25-1 and TRBJ1-1, with 7 bases fitting TRBD1. The V gene end was trimmed by 4 bases and the J gene end by 7 bases; junction bases not matched to a gene: 15. Germline CDR1 MGHDK, CDR2 SYGVNS. CDR3 length: 16 amino acids. The CDR3 region has the DNA TGTGCCAGCAGTGCCCTGACAGGGTCTTATAGCGATGAAGCTTTCTTT. Protein: CASSALTGSYSDEAFF.

This clonotype was detected many times. The chain uses TRBV7-2 and TRBJ2-5; 9 bases map to TRBD1. J lost 4 bases, V lost 8 bases, and 2 bases had no gene match. CDR3 length equals 12 residues. CDR1 and CDR2 from the germline V gene are SGHTA and FQGNSA. The CDR3 sequence is CASGQGRETQYF. For the CDR3, the DNA is TGTGCCAGCGGACAGGGGAGAGAGACCCAGTACTTC.

This clonotype was observed a single time. V is TRBV20-1 and J is TRBJ1-1; possible D gene TRBD1, 5 bases. The CDR3 covers 11 residues. V shed 6 bases and J shed 4 bases, with 9 bases lying between them. CDR1 DFQATT and CDR2 SNEGSKA come from the germline V gene (reference sequence). CDR3 residues: CSADRRTEAFF. CDR3 DNA: TGCAGTGCCGACAGACGCACTGAAGCTTTCTTT.

This clonotype was seen repeatedly, ten times or more. The V and J genes are TRBV6-2 or TRBV6-3 and TRBJ2-3; D may be TRBD1 (6 bases). Germline V gene lookup returns CDR1 MNHEY and CDR2 SVGEGT. The CDR3 spans 14 residues. Trimming stripped 5 bases from V and 3 bases from J, with 12 bases between. The DNA for the CDR3 is TGTGCCAGCAGTCAAGTACAGGGAACAGATACGCAGTATTTT. Translated: CASSQVQGTDTQYF.

The J gene is TRBJ1-2, the V gene TRBV12-3 or TRBV12-4; no definite D call. The CDR3 spans 13 residues. Trimming left V 8 bases short and J 0 bases short, with 10 bases between. The chain's CDR3 is CASGGNSNYGYTF. CDR3 DNA: TGTGCCAGCGGAGGGAACTCTAACTATGGCTACACCTTC.

This chain connects TRBV10-2 to TRBJ2-3; 7 positions match TRBD2. Germline V lookup: CDR1 WSHSY, CDR2 SAAADI. V shed 10 bases and J 1 base; nucleotides not matched to a gene: 11. The CDR3 covers 15 residues. For the CDR3, the DNA is TGCGCCACAAAGGAGCCCAGCGGGGGCACAGATACGCAGTATTTT. Residues: CATKEPSGGTDTQYF.

This clonotype was seen many times. This chain uses TRBV7-3 with TRBJ2-3; no clear D. V lost 2 bases, J lost 4 bases, and 10 bases lay in between. Germline CDR1 is SGHTA and CDR2 is FQGTGA. The CDR3 totals 14 residues. The CDR3 DNA follows: TGTGCCAGCAGCTTAGGTTCCTTCCCAGATACGCAGTATTTT. This codes for CASSLGSFPDTQYF. The whole variable domain, remainder taken from reference TRBV7-3 and TRBJ2-3, is GAGVSQTPSNKVTEKGKYVELRCDPISGHTALYWYRQSLGQGPEFLIYFQGTGAADDSGLPNDRFFAVRPEGSVSTLKIQRTERGDSAVYLCASSLGSFPDTQYFGPGTRLTVL.

This clonotype appeared many times. The chain combines TRBV4-2 with TRBJ2-7; D possibly corresponds to TRBD2 (6 bases). Per germline, CDR1 LGHNA and CDR2 YNFKEQ. The CDR3 is 16 amino acids. Trimming shortened V by 1 base and J by 7 bases, and 20 bases separated the two germline ends. CDR3 coding DNA: TGTGCCAGCAGCCAAGGTTCCCAGCGGGTGGCCTCTGAGCAGTACTTC. Protein product: CASSQGSQRVASEQYF.

This clonotype has just a few counts. The V call is TRBV9, the J call TRBJ2-3; the D gene is possibly TRBD2 (5 bases). Germline lookup yields CDR1 SGDLS and CDR2 YYNGEE. V was cut by 0 bases and J by 6 bases, with 11 bases left in between. CDR3 length equals 14 residues. The CDR3 here is CASSVASRPDTQYF. CDR3 coding DNA: TGTGCCAGCAGCGTAGCTAGCCGTCCGGATACGCAGTATTTT.

This clonotype was counted many times. The rearrangement joins TRBV29-1 to TRBJ1-4, with D unresolved. Trimming shortened V by 3 bases and J by 4 bases, and 6 bases separated the two germline ends. This CDR3 comprises 12 residues. Germline V gene sequence: CDR1 SQVTM, CDR2 ANQGSEA. CDR3 DNA sequence: TGCAGCGTTGAGGCGGATAATGAAAAACTGTTTTTT. Amino acid sequence: CSVEADNEKLFF.

This clonotype was seen a handful of times. V and J are TRBV20-1 and TRBJ1-1; TRBD1 is a possible D gene (5 bases). V shed 8 bases and J shed 11 bases, with 24 bases lying between them. Germline V gene sequence: CDR1 DFQATT, CDR2 SNEGSKA (reference sequence). There are 13 residues in the CDR3. This CDR3 reads CSPRADSSLGAFF. The CDR3 DNA follows: TGCAGTCCCAGAGCTGACAGTTCCCTAGGGGCTTTCTTT.

This clonotype was seen repeatedly, ten times or more. The chain links TRBV19 to TRBJ2-2; no firm D call. The CDR3 is 14 amino acids. V was cut by 7 bases and J by 5 bases, with 14 bases left in between. The germline V gene encodes CDR1 LNHDA and CDR2 SQIVND (reference sequence). This CDR3 reads CASNRTPMTGELFF. CDR3 bases: TGTGCCAGTAATCGGACGCCAATGACCGGGGAGCTGTTTTTT. Full variable domain (rest looked up from reference TRBV19 and TRBJ2-2): DGGITQSPKYLFRKEGQNVTLSCEQNLNHDAMYWYRQDPGQGLRLIYYSQIVNDFQKGDIAEGYSVSREKKESFPLTVTSAQKNPTAFYLCASNRTPMTGELFFGEGSRLTVL.

The chain couples TRBV12-3 or TRBV12-4 to TRBJ2-2; the match to TRBD2 covers 7 bases. The CDR3 is made up of 14 amino acids. Trimming took 2 bases from V and 5 from J; bases not matched to a gene: 2. The CDR3 sequence is CASSLWRGTGELFF. The CDR3 DNA sequence: TGTGCCAGCAGTTTATGGCGGGGGACCGGGGAGCTGTTTTTT.

The chain couples TRBV4-1 to TRBJ1-2, with no clear D. V was trimmed by 1 base and J by 5 bases, leaving 14 bases between them. Germline loops: CDR1 MGHRA, CDR2 YSYEKL. The CDR3 has 15 residues. CDR3 coding DNA: TGCGCCAGCAGCCAAGCCCCCAGCCGTTCATATGGCTACACCTTC. This gives the protein CASSQAPSRSYGYTF.

This clonotype was counted many times. This sequence joins TRBV4-2 and TRBJ1-2, with D unresolved. Germline assignment: CDR1 LGHNA and CDR2 YNFKEQ. Trimming took off 0 bases at V and 5 bases at J, with 10 bases between the two ends. The CDR3 totals 14 residues. The CDR3: CASSQEQSDYGYTF. The CDR3 nucleotides are TGTGCCAGCAGCCAAGAACAGAGTGATTATGGCTACACCTTC.

This clonotype appeared many times. V is TRBV7-9 and J is TRBJ1-5; perhaps TRBD1 as D (6 bases). The CDR3 is made up of 18 amino acids. Germline V CDR1 and CDR2: SEHNR, FQNEAQ (reference sequence). V lost 0 bases, J lost 2 bases, and 17 bases lay in between. This chain's CDR3 is CASSLAPPGRGGNQPQHF. The CDR3 region has the DNA TGTGCCAGCAGCTTAGCCCCGCCGGGCAGGGGAGGCAATCAGCCCCAGCATTTT.